One and the same sample provided the 6 T cell receptor beta chains below, sequenced in a study of shared clonotypes between healthy human individuals. Libraries were prepared by immunoSEQ multiplex PCR; TCRdb keeps only in-frame clonotypes and omits some of them. The sample includes under 1,100,000 clones, around 78% seen only once; the top ten take 0.61%. The specimen sequenced was memory CD4+ T cells from PBMCs. Described subset: CD45RA-negative fraction. These TCRs come from a man between 18 and 35 years old in good health. Some clones in this sample may be carry-over from other donors' samples.

This chain connects TRBV4-3 to TRBJ1-5; unclear D gene. Germline assignment: CDR1 LGHNA and CDR2 YSLEER. V shed 1 base and J shed 3 bases, with 4 bases lying between them. The CDR3 extends over 13 amino acids. This chain's CDR3 is CASSQVINQPQHF. The CDR3 region has the DNA TGCGCCAGCAGCCAAGTTATCAATCAGCCCCAGCATTTT.

Remarks on this clone: Other DNA sequences in this specimen translate into the identical CDR3. The chain uses TRBV2 and TRBJ2-5; D not certain. Germline V gene lookup returns CDR1 SNHLY and CDR2 FYNNEI. Deletions cut 8 bases from V and 1 base from J, with 8 bases between. This CDR3 spans 12 amino acids. The CDR3 coding sequence is TGTGCCAGCTCCTACAGCCAAGAGACCCAGTACTTC. Its protein is CASSYSQETQYF.

This clone has at least ten counts. V gene TRBV28 combines with J gene TRBJ1-5; TRBD1 is a possible D gene (5 bases). This CDR3 region has 15 residues. Germline CDR1 and CDR2: MDHEN and SYDVKM. Trimming shortened V by 3 bases and J by 0 bases, and 9 bases separated the two germline ends. The CDR3 reads CASSLPGHSNQPQHF. The CDR3 nucleotides read TGTGCCAGCAGTTTGCCTGGACATAGCAATCAGCCCCAGCATTTT. Full variable domain (outside the CDR3, taken from reference TRBV28 and TRBJ1-5): DVKVTQSSRYLVKRTGEKVFLECVQDMDHENMFWYRQDPGLGLRLIYFSYDVKMKEKGDIPEGYSVSREKKERFSLILESASTNQTSMYLCASSLPGHSNQPQHFGDGTRLSIL.

The J gene is TRBJ1-4, the V gene TRBV27; 11 bases line up with TRBD1. Germline V gives CDR1 MNHEY, CDR2 SMNVEV (reference sequence). V trimming: 5 bases; J trimming: 7 bases; junction bases outside the gene matches: 3. This CDR3 is built from 14 residues. The chain's CDR3 is CASSQGQGVEKLFF. DNA of the CDR3: TGTGCCAGCAGTCAGGGACAGGGGGTTGAAAAACTGTTTTTT.

This chain connects TRBV30 to TRBJ1-5; 9 nucleotides line up with TRBD1. Germline V lookup: CDR1 GTSNPN, CDR2 SVGIG (reference sequence). The CDR3 covers 14 residues. V lost 5 bases to trimming and J lost 5 bases; unmatched junction nucleotides: 7. The CDR3 sequence: CAWGPGQGYQPQHF. CDR3 sequence (DNA): TGTGCCTGGGGACCGGGACAGGGTTATCAGCCCCAGCATTTT.

This clone showed up many times. The chain combines TRBV18 with TRBJ1-5; 9 nucleotides match TRBD1. Germline loops: CDR1 KGHSH, CDR2 LQKENI. The V and J ends lost 3 bases and 14 bases, in that order; junction bases with no gene match: 11. This CDR3 is built from 14 residues. Written as DNA, the CDR3 is TGTGCCAGCTCACCGGGACAGGGTCTTTCCCCCGAGCATTTT. It is translated as CASSPGQGLSPEHF.